This T cell receptor (beta chain) originates from a study of blood T cell repertoires in COVID-19. Whole-study context: Collection of acute and convalescent COVID-19 samples took place in the United States, Italy and Spain. The analysed material was cDNA or gDNA that came from T cells, B-cell-depleted T cells, or PBMCs.

In the original workflow: The authors estimated nucleated cell counts from reference gene primer amplification. The method was immunoSEQ multiplex PCR; TCRdb's version includes in-frame clones alone and lacks a portion of them. V and J calls and clone size come straight from that table; D and trimming were deduced from the DNA. The sample holds about 100,000 clones, roughly nine tenths seen once. The CDR3 covers 15 residues. Germline CDR1 reads KGHSH; CDR2 reads LQKENI. With 3 bases clipped from V and 2 bases from J, the junction kept 6 bases outside the gene matches. This chain connects TRBV18 to TRBJ2-5; TRBD2 matches 7 bases. This receptor was identified in a woman aged 45-59 years with COVID-19, enrolled during active disease. Source material: peripheral blood. The DNA for the CDR3 is TGTGCCAGCTCACCTAATCAGCGGGGACAAGAGACCCAGTACTTC. This gives the protein CASSPNQRGQETQYF.